What follows describes a single T cell receptor (beta chain). Germline assignment: CDR1 LNHDA and CDR2 SQIVND (reference sequence). The CDR3 is made up of 15 amino acids. Trimming removed 3 bases at V and 2 bases at J, with 14 bases between. The data are from a study of blood T cell repertoires in COVID-19. Recovered status applied to Cohort 3 donors who had two consecutive negative PCRs. It also applied to those with clearance or with symptom resolution. Assay used: immunoSEQ multiplex PCR; TCRdb lists only in-frame clones, some missing. The sample lists 200,000 to 250,000 clones, nearly 90% seen once, with more than 10% in the top ten.

The receptor comes from a man aged 30-40 years who had recovered from COVID-19. This chain connects TRBV19 to TRBJ2-7, with D tentatively TRBD1 (5 bases). Input material: PBMCs or T cells enriched from blood (not recorded which). As DNA, the CDR3 is TGTGCCAGTAGTATTGGCCAGGGCCTGACCTACGAGCAGTACTTC. Protein product: CASSIGQGLTYEQYF.